The present T cell receptor (beta chain) was sequenced within a study of T cells in Graves' hyperthyroidism and ophthalmopathy (dated by TCRdb to the late 2010s). Turning to the overall study: Peripheral blood samples were taken at initial diagnosis, before any treatment was given. The paper reports TCR Vbeta CDR3 sequencing of fewer than 150 peripheral blood samples: some 41 ophthalmopathy, over 70 hyperthyroidism and approximately 17 progressor patients. Prospective prediction of ophthalmopathy was tested in an independent validation cohort of approximately 19 hyperthyroidism patients and around 16 patients who later progressed to ophthalmopathy. After sampling, hyperthyroidism patients received methimazole starting at 30 mg daily, and ophthalmopathy patients received high-dose intravenous methylprednisolone. The approximately 98 discovery patients were randomly divided into training and test sets at a 7:3 ratio. Thyroid tissue and blood T-cell repertoires from several Graves' hyperthyroidism patients were also compared in the study. TCR V-J signatures able to tell the groups apart were searched for in a discovery cohort of approximately 95 patients, of whom over 40 had Graves' ophthalmopathy and under 65 had stable Graves' hyperthyroidism. General conclusions and limits of the study: In validation, the model predicted progression to ophthalmopathy with about 71% sensitivity and less than 80% specificity, a median of 6.5 months before onset. Most expanded thyroid clonotypes (frequency above 0.001) were also detected in blood, suggesting blood repertoires may reflect thyroid immune responses. Sample size was not statistically predetermined, and blinding of investigators to group allocation was not performed. Ophthalmopathy was separated from stable hyperthyroidism by a 13 V-J signature model, with approximately 90% sensitivity and just over 81% specificity obtained in cross-validation and 80%/75% obtained in testing.

TCR beta CDR3 regions were amplified from RNA transcripts. For the first round of RT-PCR on the TCR CDR3, the HTBI primer set was used together with the Qiagen OneStep RT-PCR kit. Libraries were constructed in a second round of multiplex PCR, after which size selection and purification were performed. The libraries were sequenced on an Illumina HiSeq2000 using paired-end 100 bp reads. In the authors' own workflow: SOAPnuke was used to process the raw data, with reads discarded if the reads contained adapters or uncalled bases, had a mean Phred below 15, or lacked an exact constant-primer or identifier match. High-quality paired reads were merged using COPE v1.2.5, and each unique nucleotide sequence was defined as a clonotype. Clonotypes were aligned to IMGT TRBV, TRBD and TRBJ reference segments using MiTCR v1.1. The analysis included only V-J combinations with a frequency above 0.0001, which together covered approximately 99% of the repertoires. The TCS score was defined as F50 (clonal expansion) divided by E x V (chaos), with BLOSUM62-based TCRdist calculated between CDR3 peptides within each V-J. Welch's t-statistics and random forest reduced 450 to 600 V-J features to around 14, which were used in a naive Bayes classifier (R e1071). TCRdb ran its own pipeline on the public reads, namely fastp trimming at Q25 and MiXCR clone calling, and kept in-frame beta chains. Each CDR3 protein appears once, grouped with its most common genes and DNA. The V and J calls, along with clone size, are taken from TCRdb and not from the paper's own processing. The sample table holds under 650,000 distinct CDR3 sequences, of which about 17% were seen once. 3.8% of the sample is held by the ten biggest clonotypes.

This clonotype came up a few times. No cognate antigen has been identified for it. No base-level quality is on record; no much larger clone is a single base apart. A patient counted as having stable Graves' hyperthyroidism if no progression to ophthalmopathy occurred over 18 months of follow-up. Hyperthyroidism patients were newly diagnosed, had a disease duration of under 2 months, and were aged 18 to 65 years. The study excluded patients with uncontrolled infections, other autoimmune diseases, pregnancy or lactation. Diagnoses relied on clinical symptoms, serum thyroxine and TRAb, thyroid ultrasound and orbital computed tomography. Ficoll-Paque density gradient centrifugation was used to isolate PBMCs from around 10 ml of fresh peripheral blood. Trizol reagent was used to extract total RNA, and RNA quality was then checked on an Agilent 2100 Bioanalyzer. CDR1 is given as SEHNR and CDR2 as FQNEAQ, both from the germline V gene (reference sequence). Trimming at the junction amounts to 5 bases on V and 5 bases on J, and the germline ends lie 18 bases apart. There are 15 amino acids in the CDR3, from cysteine to phenylalanine inclusive. The DNA shown is the 45-base CDR3, in frame from base 1.

Sequenced: blood. This receptor chain uses TRBV7-9 and TRBJ1-2; a weak D assignment points to TRBD1 (5 bases agree). The clonotype comes from a young woman with Graves' hyperthyroidism. CDR3 loop: CASSSSDRNLYGYTF. The nucleotides read TGTGCCAGCAGCAGTTCTGACAGAAACCTTTATGGCTACACCTTC.